The 11 T cell receptor beta chains reported below all come from one sample, sequenced in a study of Graves' ophthalmopathy and Graves' hyperthyroidism. The sequenced template was RNA, covering the TCR beta CDR3 region. The first round was an RT-PCR with HTBI primers, and the second round was a multiplex PCR. Each CDR3 protein is one row after TCRdb ran MiXCR on the multiplex PCR reads. The data contain about 740,000 distinct CDR3 sequences, roughly two fifths of them singletons. Sequencing was performed on peripheral blood. These receptors came from an adult man with Graves' ophthalmopathy.

The J gene is TRBJ2-5, the V gene TRBV24-1, with D hard to call. Germline lookup yields CDR1 KGHDR and CDR2 SFDVKD. Trimming cost V 12 bases and J 5 bases, with 9 bases left between them. The CDR3 consists of 10 residues. In DNA form, the CDR3 reads TGTGCCTATGGTTCTGAGACCCAGTACTTC. The encoded protein is CAYGSETQYF.

Only a few counts were recorded for this clonotype. J is TRBJ2-5 and V is TRBV6-5, with a possible D match to TRBD2 (5 bases). The CDR3 is made up of 13 amino acids. From germline, CDR1 is MNHEY and CDR2 SVGAGI. V was clipped by 7 bases and J by 4 bases, with 13 bases between them. The CDR3 is CASTVRRSETQYF. The CDR3 DNA follows: TGTGCCAGCACCGTCCGGAGGTCAGAGACCCAGTACTTC.

The gene calls are TRBV28 and TRBJ1-5; D call uncertain. Germline-derived CDR1 and CDR2 are MDHEN and SYDVKM. V lost 5 bases and J lost 9, with 17 bases in between. There are 14 residues in the CDR3. The CDR3 reads CASSRSRMLGPQHF. CDR3 sequence (DNA): TGTGCCAGCAGTCGAAGCAGGATGCTAGGGCCCCAGCATTTT.

This clonotype was observed a handful of times. The J gene is TRBJ1-1, the V gene TRBV2; D is unresolved. The ends were cut back, 8 bases at V and 4 bases at J, with 17 bases in the middle. Germline-derived CDR1 and CDR2 are SNHLY and FYNNEI. The CDR3 length is 14 residues. CDR3 sequence: CASLSPRGPTEAFF. The CDR3 bases are TGTGCCAGCCTTAGCCCGAGAGGGCCCACTGAAGCTTTCTTT. Complete variable domain (other parts from reference TRBV2 and TRBJ1-1): EPEVTQTPSHQVTQMGQEVILRCVPISNHLYFYWYRQILGQKVEFLVSFYNNEISEKSEIFDDQFSVERPDGSNFTLKIRSTKLEDSAMYFCASLSPRGPTEAFFGQGTRLTVV.

The rearrangement uses TRBV6-6 and TRBJ2-7, with TRBD1 identical over 9 bases. Trimming took 7 bases from V and 3 from J; bases not matched to a gene: 7. Per the germline V gene, CDR1 is MNHNY and CDR2 is SVGAGI (reference sequence). The CDR3 has 14 amino acids. The DNA for the CDR3 is TGTGCCAGCAATCCCGCGGGACAGGGCTACGAGCAGTACTTC. Residues: CASNPAGQGYEQYF.

This clonotype was found once. A read error may explain this, as a much larger clone is one base away. The chain joins TRBV3-1 to TRBJ2-5, with D perhaps TRBD1 (5 bases). V was trimmed by 2 bases and J by 5 bases, leaving 9 bases between them. The CDR3 is made up of 13 amino acids. Germline-derived CDR1 and CDR2 are LGHDT and YNNKEL (reference sequence). The CDR3 DNA reads as TGTGCCAGCAGCCAACAGGGTTTCGAGACCCAGTACTTC. It yields the protein CASSQQGFETQYF.

The chain uses TRBV9 and TRBJ2-5; TRBD2 matches at 11 bases. Germline trimming cut 0 bases from V and 2 bases from J; bases unmatched to any gene: 6. The V gene's germline CDR1 is SGDLS and CDR2 YYNGEE. The CDR3 is made up of 17 amino acids. The CDR3 protein is CASSVDGTSGGQETQYF. The DNA for the CDR3 is TGTGCCAGCAGCGTAGACGGGACTAGCGGAGGGCAAGAGACCCAGTACTTC.

This clonotype was seen ten or more times. The rearrangement uses TRBV7-8 and TRBJ1-3; no firm D call. The CDR3 loop spans 15 amino acids. The V end was cut by 0 bases, the J end by 0 bases, with 6 bases between. The V gene's germline CDR1 is SGHVS and CDR2 FQNEAQ. The CDR3 DNA sequence: TGTGCCAGCAGCTTAGCCGGTTACTCTGGAAACACCATATATTTT. Amino acid sequence: CASSLAGYSGNTIYF.

This clonotype was recorded a few times. This chain links TRBV4-1 with TRBJ1-6, with D uncertain. Germline V gene data show CDR1 as MGHRA and CDR2 as YSYEKL. V was shortened by 1 base and J by 9 bases, with 10 bases between the two germline ends. The CDR3 has 14 residues. DNA of the CDR3: TGCGCCAGCAGCCAAGGCCAGCATGGTTCACCCCTCCACTTT. Translating it yields CASSQGQHGSPLHF.

This rearrangement joins TRBV25-1 to TRBJ1-4; tentative D call: TRBD1 (6 bases). The V gene's germline CDR1 is MGHDK and CDR2 SYGVNS. V shed 3 bases and J shed 6 bases, with 17 bases lying between them. This CDR3 contains 16 residues. The CDR3 sequence is CASSDSAGGRDEKLFF. The CDR3, as DNA: TGTGCCAGCAGTGATAGTGCCGGGGGGCGGGATGAAAAACTGTTTTTT.

The rearrangement links TRBV28 to TRBJ1-3, with TRBD1 matching over 7 bases. Germline CDR1 is MDHEN and CDR2 is SYDVKM. The CDR3 runs 13 residues. The CDR3 protein is CAGQQGSGNTIYF. CDR3 bases: TGTGCGGGGCAACAGGGGTCTGGAAACACCATATATTTT.